This T cell receptor (beta chain) was sequenced during a study of tumor-infiltrating lymphocytes in primary liver carcinoma. Notes on the study in general: Tumor top-250-clone fraction significantly exceeded that of blood (p = 0.039). Tumor-adjacent and tumor-blood pairs showed less overlap than tumor region pairs.

In regard to this clonotype: Its target is not known.

The CDR3 is 13 amino acids. Without any cell sorting, roughly 20-33 mg of bulk tissue yielded co-extracted RNA and DNA. Viable tumor cell content exceeded 80% in every tumor sample. TCR beta cDNA was made from 500 ng total RNA with a constant-region primer. Each TCR beta library was derived from three nested multiplex PCR rounds that employed slightly modified ARM-PCR. A C-beta reverse primer was combined with TRBV1-TRBV30 forward primers in the first two PCR rounds, and each round had about 10 cycles. TCRdb re-analysed the multiplex PCR reads in MiXCR, keeping a single row per CDR3 protein. The table records tens of thousands of distinct CDR3 sequences, roughly 72% of them present only once.

Sequenced sample: liver tumor tissue from sampling region 1. Subset of the sample: tumor region T1, superior pole. The sequence came from a man aged 35 to 55 with primary liver carcinoma and hepatitis B virus infection. The chain uses TRBV12-3 or TRBV12-4 and TRBJ2-5; the match to TRBD1 covers 7 bases. The DNA end favors TRBJ2-1, so the J call may be wrong. In DNA form, the CDR3 reads TGTGCCAGCAGCTGGACAGGTCAAGAGAGCCAGTTCTTC. Its translation: CASSWTGQESQFF.